This TCR beta chain was recorded in a study of identical twins (dated by TCRdb to the mid-2010s). With regard to the full study: TCR alpha and beta repertoires from monozygotic twins, unrelated adults of various ages and cord blood were deep-sequenced to test whether fetal clonotypes persist. Replicate twin experiments were performed at different times using different library preparation protocols to rule out contamination.

General findings and caveats noted by the study authors: In beta out-of-frame sequences, excess twin sharing was weaker, because having fewer shared sequences lowered the signal-to-noise ratio. Compared with coincidental sharing between unrelated individuals, out-of-frame TCR alpha sequences shared between twins had an excess of sequences with low generation probability. Invariant T cells such as MAIT and iNKT could partly confound zero-insertion analyses, though diverse VJ usage argued against this for most clonotypes. Because the same donors could not be followed over many years, the conclusions relied on cross-sectional statistical analysis. In monozygotic twins, recombination models systematically underestimated out-of-frame TCR alpha sharing, but the models matched the sharing seen between unrelated individuals. Fewer insertions were carried by abundant cord blood beta clonotypes, a similar but weaker trend appeared in young adult naive repertoires, and no such trend appeared in memory repertoires.

The sample holds many counts of this clonotype. The antigen it recognizes is unknown. No per-base quality is available; no much larger clone lies one base away. Trimming costs V 0 bases and J 6 bases, and their ends lie 10 bases apart. The germline V gene yields SGHRS for CDR1 and YFSETQ for CDR2. From the cysteine through the phenylalanine, the CDR3 covers 14 amino acids. CDR3 DNA is the only sequence kept; it has 42 bases, read in frame from the first base. Only healthy Caucasian donors were included. Three pairs of female monozygotic twins, all aged about 18 to 29 years, were included in the twin cohort. Peripheral blood mononuclear cells were the source from which RNA for the TCR libraries was isolated. Libraries were prepared through 5' RACE. The sequencing machine was an Illumina HiSeq 2000. A universal primer binding site was added through template switching, and the final cDNA carried a unique molecular identifier so that TCR cDNA molecules could be counted accurately. First-strand cDNA for TCR alpha and beta chains was synthesized from specific primers in the conserved constant-segment region. To control for contamination, each cDNA library was double barcoded with a SMART-Mk sample barcode plus Illumina barcodes. TruSeq adapter sequences along with Illumina sample barcodes were introduced in two successive PCR steps. The TCR alpha and beta cDNA libraries were sequenced on the Illumina HiSeq platform using custom primers. The original methods were these. MiGEC processed the raw reads to extract unique molecular identifiers, while MiXCR was used to determine the CDR3 positions. For each individual, recombination models were inferred using an EM algorithm with the repgenHMM and IGoR tools. Shared clonotypes were analyzed with the tcR package in R, and sharing was normalized by the product of cloneset sizes. To study raw recombination without the effects of thymic and clonal selection, out-of-frame nonproductive sequences were analyzed. Starting from the raw public reads, TCRdb applied fastp trimming at Q25, assembled clones with MiXCR and retained in-frame beta chains. Under each unique CDR3 protein, matching rows form one entry showing the most common genes and DNA. TCRdb, not the authors, supplied the V and J calls. This sample has fewer than 800,000 distinct CDR3 sequences in its table, and around 7.5% of those were observed once. Clones ranked in the top ten supply 1.6% of the sample.

The same specimen was also included in a second study, on yellow fever vaccine responses in identical twins. As the second study states: The T cell response to vaccination in identical twins was reported by the authors to appear partly convergent and partly personalized. In identical twins, the study followed T cell clones that responded to the vaccine with precision.

The chain is encoded by TRBV5-1 joined to TRBJ2-1; TRBD2 is a weak D gene call, 5 bases matching. This TCR was sampled from a woman younger than 30 in good health. The specimen was PBMCs. The nucleotides read TGCGCCAGCAGCTTGGTCGCGGCGGGCAATGAGCAGTTCTTC. The translation is CASSLVAAGNEQFF.